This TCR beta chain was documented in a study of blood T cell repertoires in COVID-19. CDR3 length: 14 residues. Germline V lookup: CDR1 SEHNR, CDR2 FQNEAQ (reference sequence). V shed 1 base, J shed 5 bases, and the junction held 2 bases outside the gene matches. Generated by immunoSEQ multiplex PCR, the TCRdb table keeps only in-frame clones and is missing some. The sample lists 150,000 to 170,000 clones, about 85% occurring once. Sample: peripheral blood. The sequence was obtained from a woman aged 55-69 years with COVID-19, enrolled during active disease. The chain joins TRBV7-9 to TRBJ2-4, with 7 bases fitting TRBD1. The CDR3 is CASSLGQGQNIQYF. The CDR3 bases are TGTGCCAGCAGCTTAGGACAGGGCCAAAACATTCAGTACTTC.